The 10 T cell receptor beta chains reported below all come from one sample, sequenced in a study of blood T cell repertoires in COVID-19. Assay used: immunoSEQ multiplex PCR; TCRdb lists only in-frame clones, some missing. The top ten hold approximately 2% of the sample, which has approximately 270,000 clones, roughly nine tenths seen once. Sample: peripheral blood. The receptor source for this set is a middle-aged man with acute or convalescent COVID-19.

V usage is TRBV10-2 and J usage is TRBJ2-3; 7 positions match TRBD2. Looked up from germline, CDR1 is WSHSY and CDR2 is SAAADI. The CDR3 covers 15 residues. The V gene end was trimmed by 6 bases and the J gene end by 0 bases; junction bases not matched to a gene: 6. CDR3 coding DNA: TGCGCCAGCAGGCTACTAGCGACCAGCACAGATACGCAGTATTTT. Amino acid sequence: CASRLLATSTDTQYF.

The J gene is TRBJ1-5, the V gene TRBV30, with D possibly matching TRBD1 (5 bases). The V and J ends lost 0 bases and 2 bases respectively, with 8 bases between them. The germline gives CDR1 GTSNPN, CDR2 SVGIG (reference sequence). The CDR3 loop spans 14 amino acids. The CDR3 spells CAWSVRGGNQPQHF. DNA for the CDR3: TGTGCCTGGAGTGTAAGGGGTGGCAATCAGCCCCAGCATTTT.

V and J are TRBV5-1 and TRBJ1-1, with 9 positions matching TRBD1. The CDR3 is made up of 14 amino acids. Unmatched junction bases numbered 8, after V lost 4 bases and J lost 7 bases. Germline V CDR1 and CDR2: SGHRS, YFSETQ. The CDR3 is CASSLTGGVGEAFF. The CDR3 DNA is TGCGCCAGCAGCCTAACAGGGGGCGTTGGTGAAGCTTTCTTT.

The J gene is TRBJ1-6, the V gene TRBV6-5; 7 bases align to TRBD1. Trimming took 0 bases from V and 7 from J; bases not matched to a gene: 6. Germline-derived CDR1 and CDR2 are MNHEY and SVGAGI. The CDR3 is 16 residues long. CDR3 loop: CASSYSRQGGNSPLHF. The CDR3 region has the DNA TGTGCCAGCAGTTACTCGAGACAGGGTGGGAATTCACCCCTCCACTTT.

This chain connects TRBV6-6 to TRBJ1-1; tentative D call: TRBD1 (6 bases). The ends were cut back, 2 bases at V and 4 bases at J, with 14 bases in the middle. The CDR3 is made up of 15 amino acids. Germline V gene data show CDR1 as MNHNY and CDR2 as SVGAGI (reference sequence). CDR3 amino acids: CASSYRGGGSTEAFF. The CDR3 nucleotides read TGTGCCAGCAGTTACAGGGGGGGAGGGAGCACTGAAGCTTTCTTT.

The table lists this clone with a count of one. J is TRBJ1-6 and V is TRBV7-9; no clear D. The V gene's germline CDR1 is SEHNR and CDR2 FQNEAQ (reference sequence). The CDR3 runs 13 residues. Trimming stripped 5 bases from V and 6 bases from J, with 8 bases between. The CDR3 region has the DNA TGTGCCAGCAGCCCCTTGAGTAATTCACCCCTCCACTTT. Its protein is CASSPLSNSPLHF.

The V and J genes are TRBV6-8 and TRBJ2-3, with 13 bases aligning to TRBD2. This CDR3 has 17 residues. Trimming took 1 base from V and 5 from J; bases not matched to a gene: 6. Germline V gene lookup returns CDR1 MNHGY and CDR2 SAAAGT. In DNA, the CDR3 is TGTGCCAGCAGTTACTGGGGACTAGCGGGGAACTTAGATACGCAGTATTTT. This encodes CASSYWGLAGNLDTQYF.

V is TRBV10-3 and J is TRBJ1-2; D is uncertain. This CDR3 comprises 11 residues. Trimming took off 2 bases at V and 7 bases at J, with 5 bases between the two ends. Germline V lookup: CDR1 ENHRY, CDR2 SYGVKD. DNA for the CDR3: TGTGCCATCAGTGAGGCGGGTGGCTACACCTTC. Residues: CAISEAGGYTF.

J is TRBJ1-2 and V is TRBV4-1, with TRBD1 matching 10 bases. V lost 3 bases, J lost 4 bases, and 2 bases stayed unmatched. This CDR3 spans 14 amino acids. Germline-derived CDR1 and CDR2 are MGHRA and YSYEKL. In DNA, the CDR3 is TGCGCCAGCAGCCACGGACAGGGGGTCTATGGCTACACCTTC. This gives the protein CASSHGQGVYGYTF.

The chain couples TRBV29-1 to TRBJ2-2; 7 positions agree with TRBD1. From germline, CDR1 is SQVTM and CDR2 ANQGSEA. The CDR3 is 13 amino acids. J lost 5 bases, V lost 7 bases, and 7 bases had no gene match. Here the CDR3 DNA reads TGCAGCGCCCGGGACAGCAATACCGGGGAGCTGTTTTTT. This sequence encodes CSARDSNTGELFF.